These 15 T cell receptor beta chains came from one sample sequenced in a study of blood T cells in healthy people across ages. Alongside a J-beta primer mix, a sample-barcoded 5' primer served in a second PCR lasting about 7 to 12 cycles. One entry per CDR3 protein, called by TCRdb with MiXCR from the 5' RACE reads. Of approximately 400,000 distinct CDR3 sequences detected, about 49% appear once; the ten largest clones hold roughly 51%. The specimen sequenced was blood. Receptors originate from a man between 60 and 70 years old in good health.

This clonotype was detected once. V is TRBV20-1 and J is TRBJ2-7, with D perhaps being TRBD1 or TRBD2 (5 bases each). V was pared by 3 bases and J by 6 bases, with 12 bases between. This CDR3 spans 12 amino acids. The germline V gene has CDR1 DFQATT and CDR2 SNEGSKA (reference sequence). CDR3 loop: CSASVGAGEQYF. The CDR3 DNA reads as TGCAGTGCTAGTGTAGGGGCGGGCGAGCAGTACTTC.

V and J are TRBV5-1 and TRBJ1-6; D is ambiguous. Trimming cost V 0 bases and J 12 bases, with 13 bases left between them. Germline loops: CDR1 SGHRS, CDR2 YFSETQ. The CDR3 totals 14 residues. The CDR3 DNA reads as TGCGCCAGCAGCTTGGCTGGGTTCAGTGAACCCCTCCACTTT. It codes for CASSLAGFSEPLHF.

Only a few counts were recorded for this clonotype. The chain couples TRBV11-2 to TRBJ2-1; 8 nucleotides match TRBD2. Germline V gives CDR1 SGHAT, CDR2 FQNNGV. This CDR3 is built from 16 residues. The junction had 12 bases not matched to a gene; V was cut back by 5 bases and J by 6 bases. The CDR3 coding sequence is TGTGCCAGCAGCCGCACCGGGACTAGTTGGTCCAATGAGCAGTTCTTC. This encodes CASSRTGTSWSNEQFF.

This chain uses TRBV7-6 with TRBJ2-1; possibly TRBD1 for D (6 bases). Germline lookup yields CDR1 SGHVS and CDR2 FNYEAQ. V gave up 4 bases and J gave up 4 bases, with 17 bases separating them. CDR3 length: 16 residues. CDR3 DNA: TGTGCCAGCAGCTCCAGGGGTGGACAGACTTACAATGAGCAGTTCTTC. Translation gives CASSSRGGQTYNEQFF.

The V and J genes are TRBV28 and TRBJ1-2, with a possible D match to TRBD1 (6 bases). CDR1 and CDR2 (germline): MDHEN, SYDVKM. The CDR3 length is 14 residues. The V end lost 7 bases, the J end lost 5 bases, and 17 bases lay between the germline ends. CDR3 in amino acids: CASTLGQGRYGYTF. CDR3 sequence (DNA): TGTGCCAGCACCCTGGGGCAGGGGAGGTATGGCTACACCTTC.

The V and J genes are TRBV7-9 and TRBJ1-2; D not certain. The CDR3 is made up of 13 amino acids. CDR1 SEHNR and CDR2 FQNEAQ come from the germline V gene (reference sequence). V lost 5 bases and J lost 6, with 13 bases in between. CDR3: CASSNSTDDGYTF. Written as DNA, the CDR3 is TGTGCCAGCAGCAATTCGACTGATGATGGCTACACCTTC.

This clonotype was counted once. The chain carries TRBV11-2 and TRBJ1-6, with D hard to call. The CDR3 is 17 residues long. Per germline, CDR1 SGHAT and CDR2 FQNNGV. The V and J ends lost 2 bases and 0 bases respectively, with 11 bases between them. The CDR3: CASSLTWPSSYNSPLHF. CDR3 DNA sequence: TGTGCCAGCAGCTTAACATGGCCTAGCTCCTATAATTCACCCCTCCACTTT.

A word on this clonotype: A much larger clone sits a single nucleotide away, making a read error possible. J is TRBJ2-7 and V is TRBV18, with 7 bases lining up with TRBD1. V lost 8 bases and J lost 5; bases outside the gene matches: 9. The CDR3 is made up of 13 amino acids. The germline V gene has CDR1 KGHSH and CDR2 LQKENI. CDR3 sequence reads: CASARDSAHEQYF. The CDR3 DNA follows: TGTGCCAGCGCTAGGGACAGCGCCCACGAGCAGTACTTC. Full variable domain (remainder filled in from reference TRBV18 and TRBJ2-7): NAGVMQNPRHLVRRRGQEARLRCSPMKGHSHVYWYRQLPEEGLKFMVYLQKENIIDESGMPKERFSAEFPKEGPSILRIQQVVRGDSAAYFCASARDSAHEQYFGPGTRLTVT.

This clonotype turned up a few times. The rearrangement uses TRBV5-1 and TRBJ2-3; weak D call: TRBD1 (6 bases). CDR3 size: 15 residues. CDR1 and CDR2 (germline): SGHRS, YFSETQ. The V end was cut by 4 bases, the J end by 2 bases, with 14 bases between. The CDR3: CASSLLGTTTDTQYF. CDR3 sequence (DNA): TGCGCCAGCAGCCTCTTGGGGACAACCACAGATACGCAGTATTTT.

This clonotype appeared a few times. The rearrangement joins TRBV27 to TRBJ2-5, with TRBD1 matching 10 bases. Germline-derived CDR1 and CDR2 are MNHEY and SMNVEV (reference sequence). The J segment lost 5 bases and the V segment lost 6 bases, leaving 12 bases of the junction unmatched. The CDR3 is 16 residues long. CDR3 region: CASRTGTGARRETQYF. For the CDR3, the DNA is TGTGCCAGCAGAACTGGGACAGGGGCCCGTCGCGAGACCCAGTACTTC.

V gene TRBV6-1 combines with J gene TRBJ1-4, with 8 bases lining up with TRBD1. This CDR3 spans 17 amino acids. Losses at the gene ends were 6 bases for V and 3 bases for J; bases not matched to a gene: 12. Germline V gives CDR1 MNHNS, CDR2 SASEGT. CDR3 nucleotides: TGTGCCAGCAGGAAAGGACAGGGCCTCAGAGCTAATGAAAAACTGTTTTTT. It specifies CASRKGQGLRANEKLFF.

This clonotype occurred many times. CDR3 coding DNA: TGTGCCAGCAGCCCTCGGACAGGAACTAACTATGGCTACACCTTC. Amino acids: CASSPRTGTNYGYTF. The chain uses TRBV3-1 and TRBJ1-2, with 7 bases lining up with TRBD1. After removal of 4 bases from V and 0 bases from J, the junction contained 5 bases not matched to a gene. The CDR3 is 15 amino acids. Germline values: CDR1 LGHDT, CDR2 YNNKEL (reference sequence).

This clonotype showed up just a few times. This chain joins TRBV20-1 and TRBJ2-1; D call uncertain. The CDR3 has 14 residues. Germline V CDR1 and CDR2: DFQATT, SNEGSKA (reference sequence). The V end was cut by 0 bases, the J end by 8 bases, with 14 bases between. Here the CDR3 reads CSARDLRSVDEQFF. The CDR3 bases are TGCAGTGCTAGAGATCTCAGGAGTGTAGATGAGCAGTTCTTC.

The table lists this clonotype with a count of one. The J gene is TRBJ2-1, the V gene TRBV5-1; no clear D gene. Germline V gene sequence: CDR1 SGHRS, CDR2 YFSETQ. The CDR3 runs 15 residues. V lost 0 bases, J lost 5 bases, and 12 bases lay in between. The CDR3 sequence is CASSLVLRGDNEQFF. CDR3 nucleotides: TGCGCCAGCAGCTTGGTTTTGCGTGGAGACAATGAGCAGTTCTTC.

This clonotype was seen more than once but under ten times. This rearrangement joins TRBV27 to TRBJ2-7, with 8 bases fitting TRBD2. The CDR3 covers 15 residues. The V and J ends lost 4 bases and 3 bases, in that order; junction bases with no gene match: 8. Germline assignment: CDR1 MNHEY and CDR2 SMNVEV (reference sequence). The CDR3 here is CASSSSGSRGYEQYF. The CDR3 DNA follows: TGTGCCAGCAGTTCAAGCGGGAGCAGGGGCTACGAGCAGTACTTC.